This is a list of T cell receptor beta chains from one sample in a study of blood T cells in healthy people across ages. TCRdb called the 5' RACE reads again in MiXCR, with one record for every CDR3 protein. The table lists some 560,000 distinct CDR3 sequences, approximately 26% of them singletons. This sample was also put to use in a study of T cells of mothers and their children.

Sequences were obtained from blood. The receptors come from a boy aged 2 to 10 in good health. The CDR3 runs from the conserved cysteine through the conserved F or W. The D gene is left open where the match is weak. Expanded clones get a size class; other rows say once, few or many, or leave the size out.

v_call,j_call,clone_size,d_call,cdr3_nt,cdr3_aa
TRBV11-2,TRBJ2-7,-,-,TGTGCCAGCAGCTTAGATCATGGGATTCCCTACGAGCAGTACTTC,CASSLDHGIPYEQYF
TRBV20-1,TRBJ1-4,-,-,TGCAGTGCTGGTGGGGGCAGGGCAACTAATGAAAAACTGTTTTTT,CSAGGGRATNEKLFF
TRBV5-6,TRBJ2-1,-,-,TGTGCCAGCAGTTTGGGGGAGGACTACAATGAGCAGTTCTTC,CASSLGEDYNEQFF
TRBV9,TRBJ2-2,once,TRBD2,TGTGCCAGCAGCGTGGTGAGCGGGAGCCTGAACACCGGGGAGCTGTTTTTT,CASSVVSGSLNTGELFF
TRBV9,TRBJ2-7,-,-,TGTGCCAGCAGCGGATCAATGGACTACGAGCAGTACTTC,CASSGSMDYEQYF
TRBV6-1,TRBJ1-1,few,-,TGTGCCAGCAGTGAACAGGGACCGAACACTGAAGCTTTCTTT,CASSEQGPNTEAFF
TRBV4-3,TRBJ1-2,-,-,TGCGCCAGCAGCCAAGATCGACCAGCTCCCTATGGCTACACCTTC,CASSQDRPAPYGYTF
TRBV4-2,TRBJ2-7,few,TRBD1,TGTGCCAGCAGCCCCGGACAGGGCGAGCAGTACTTC,CASSPGQGEQYF
TRBV11-2,TRBJ2-2,-,-,TGTGCCAGCAGCTTTACAGGCGGGGAGCTGTTTTTT,CASSFTGGELFF
TRBV29-1,TRBJ2-5,few,TRBD2,TGCAGCGTTGGGGGACTACAACCAGAGACCCAGTACTTC,CSVGGLQPETQYF
TRBV12-3/TRBV12-4,TRBJ2-5,-,-,TGTGCCAGCAGTTTCGCAGGGGCTCCGTCCTTGGAGACCCAGTACTTC,CASSFAGAPSLETQYF
TRBV6-2/TRBV6-3,TRBJ2-1,-,-,TGTGCCAGCAGAATGGAGCTAGGTCGCGATGAGCAGTTCTTC,CASRMELGRDEQFF
TRBV20-1,TRBJ2-3,-,TRBD1,TGCAGTGCTAGAGGCGGACAGGGTTTCACAGATACGCAGTATTTT,CSARGGQGFTDTQYF
TRBV9,TRBJ2-7,few,-,TGTGCCAGCAGCGTAGTGTTCGGGGGCGAGCAGTACTTC,CASSVVFGGEQYF
TRBV12-3/TRBV12-4,TRBJ2-3,-,-,TGTGCCAGCAGTTTTCAAGGACTTCCAAGTCTCACAGATACGCAGTATTTT,CASSFQGLPSLTDTQYF
TRBV6-6,TRBJ2-5,many,TRBD1,TGTGCCAGCAGTTCCCCAGACAGGGGGGGCCAAGAGACCCAGTACTTC,CASSSPDRGGQETQYF
TRBV24-1,TRBJ2-7,few,-,TGTGCCACCAGTGATTGCCACGAGGGTTCCCCCTACGAGCAGTACTTC,CATSDCHEGSPYEQYF
TRBV10-3,TRBJ2-3,-,TRBD2,TGTGCCATCAGTGACGCGTCTAGCGGGGGACCCACAGATACGCAGTATTTT,CAISDASSGGPTDTQYF
TRBV27,TRBJ2-1,-,-,TGTGCCAGCAGTTATTCTGCGGGGCGGGGCCTAAATGAGCAGTTCTTC,CASSYSAGRGLNEQFF
TRBV21-1,TRBJ2-1,-,-,TGTGCCAGCAGCAAGAAGGGGGCCTACAATGAGCAGTTCTTC,CASSKKGAYNEQFF
TRBV20-1,TRBJ1-5,-,TRBD1,TGCAGTGCCGCGGGACAGGCTCCCTATAGCAATCAGCGCCAGCATTTT,CSAAGQAPYSNQRQHF
TRBV19,TRBJ2-5,few,TRBD2,TGTGCCAGTAGTATAGCCTCGCTGGGAGCGGGAGGGTTTGAGACCCAGTACTTC,CASSIASLGAGGFETQYF
TRBV2,TRBJ2-5,many,-,TGTGCCAGCAGTGATTTCGCTGGGGAGACCCAGTACTTC,CASSDFAGETQYF
TRBV7-8,TRBJ2-5,-,-,TGTGCCAGCAGCGAAATCCGCTGGGACTCTGTAAATCAGTACTTC,CASSEIRWDSVNQYF
TRBV5-1,TRBJ2-5,-,TRBD1,TGCGCCAGCAGCTTGGCCACAGGGGTGGAGACCCAGTACTTC,CASSLATGVETQYF
TRBV28,TRBJ2-7,-,TRBD2,TGTGCCAGCAGTCCCCTGCGGGGGGCTCTTTACGAGCAGTACTTC,CASSPLRGALYEQYF
TRBV7-9,TRBJ1-1,-,-,TGTGCCAGCAGCTTAGACTGGGGACCGAACACTGAAGCTTTCTTT,CASSLDWGPNTEAFF
TRBV4-2,TRBJ2-1,-,-,TGTGCCAGCGGCCAAGATCGCCGGGAGCAGTTCTTC,CASGQDRREQFF
TRBV6-1,TRBJ2-3,few,-,TGTGCCAGCAGTGATGGGGCTGGAGATACGCAGTATTTT,CASSDGAGDTQYF
TRBV28,TRBJ2-1,few,TRBD2,TGTGCCTCAGGGCGGGAGCTCTCCTACAATGAGCAGTTCTTC,CASGRELSYNEQFF